The 10 T cell receptor beta chains below come from one sample, sequenced in a study of Ad26.COV2.S vaccination and SARS-CoV-2 variants. Using immunoSEQ multiplex PCR, the repertoire was profiled, and TCRdb retains in-frame clones only, with some absent. Here the sample spans hundreds of thousands of clones, roughly 90% being singletons. The treatment was: around 19 received Ad26.COV2.S at low or high dose, single or two shots; five or six received placebo; per-sample allocation not given. Material that was analyzed had been drawn on day 63 after the first vaccine or placebo injection. The material sequenced was peripheral blood, taken in a trial of Ad26.COV2.S vaccine versus placebo. These TCRs come from a person aged 18-60 years who received the Ad26.COV2.S COVID-19 vaccine or a placebo.

V is TRBV7-2 and J is TRBJ2-7; unclear D gene. Trimming pared 3 bases from V and 6 bases from J, leaving 24 bases between. The CDR3 covers 17 residues. Germline V gene data show CDR1 as SGHTA and CDR2 as FQGNSA. The CDR3 loop reads CASSFSSSGLVPLEQYF. The CDR3, as DNA: TGTGCCAGCAGCTTCTCTAGTTCGGGCCTCGTCCCTCTCGAGCAGTACTTC.

The chain carries TRBV5-4 and TRBJ2-2; no clear D. V was pared by 4 bases and J by 2 bases, with 6 bases between. This CDR3 comprises 13 residues. CDR1 is SGHNT and CDR2 is YYREEE in the germline V gene (reference sequence). CDR3 region: CASSLHNTGELFF. The CDR3 nucleotides are TGTGCCAGCAGCCTACATAACACCGGGGAGCTGTTTTTT.

The V call is TRBV5-4, the J call TRBJ1-4; TRBD1 is a possible D gene (6 bases). Germline lookup yields CDR1 SGHNT and CDR2 YYREEE (reference sequence). Trimming cost V 1 base and J 8 bases, with 12 bases left between them. This CDR3 has 14 residues. CDR3 sequence (DNA): TGTGCCAGCAGCTTGTCAGGGGTCGGGGAAAAACTGTTTTTT. This encodes CASSLSGVGEKLFF.

This chain connects TRBV6-5 to TRBJ2-2; D ambiguous. Germline CDR1 reads MNHEY; CDR2 reads SVGAGI. Trimming took 0 bases from V and 9 from J, leaving 8 bases between them. The CDR3 extends over 13 amino acids. As DNA, the CDR3 is TGTGCCAGCAGTTACTCGAGTAGTTGGGAGCTGTTTTTT. It specifies CASSYSSSWELFF.

The chain is built from TRBV6-6 and TRBJ1-1, with 8 bases fitting TRBD1. The CDR3 runs 12 residues. V was clipped by 11 bases and J by 4 bases; unmatched bases: 6. Germline V gene lookup returns CDR1 MNHNY and CDR2 SVGAGI (reference sequence). CDR3 sequence: CAAGGEGTEAFF. The DNA of the CDR3 is TGTGCCGCAGGGGGCGAGGGCACTGAAGCTTTCTTT.

The rearrangement links TRBV29-1 to TRBJ1-2; D is ambiguous. CDR1 is SQVTM and CDR2 is ANQGSEA in the germline V gene. This CDR3 region has 12 residues. With 7 bases removed from V and 7 bases from J, the gap between germline ends came to 16 bases. This CDR3 is CSAANGGVGYTF. DNA of the CDR3: TGCAGCGCCGCCAACGGAGGAGTTGGCTACACCTTC.

The chain is built from TRBV7-3 and TRBJ2-1, with 8 nucleotides matching TRBD1. With V trimmed by 5 bases and J by 1 base, 4 bases remained unmatched. Germline CDR1 reads SGHTA; CDR2 reads FQGTGA. This CDR3 is 15 amino acids long. CDR3 bases: TGTGCCAGCAGCCGGGGACAGGAGTCCTACAATGAGCAGTTCTTC. Residues: CASSRGQESYNEQFF. Combining the CDR3 with reference TRBV7-3 and TRBJ2-1 gives the whole variable domain GAGVSQTPSNKVTEKGKYVELRCDPISGHTALYWYRQSLGQGPEFLIYFQGTGAADDSGLPNDRFFAVRPEGSVSTLKIQRTERGDSAVYLCASSRGQESYNEQFFGPGTRLTVL.

The chain employs TRBV5-5 and TRBJ2-5, with 11 bases fitting TRBD2. J lost 5 bases, V lost 3 bases, and 6 bases had no gene match. The V gene's germline CDR1 is SGHKS and CDR2 YYEKEE (reference sequence). CDR3 length: 15 amino acids. The CDR3: CASSSRLAGPETQYF. The CDR3 nucleotides read TGTGCCAGCAGCTCCCGACTAGCGGGGCCGGAGACCCAGTACTTC.

The CDR3 DNA reads as TGTGCCAGCAGTCGCGCCGGGACGCCGGAGGACATTCAGTACTTC. Its protein product is CASSRAGTPEDIQYF. The rearrangement uses TRBV11-2 and TRBJ2-4; either TRBD1 or TRBD2 may fit D (5 bases each). This CDR3 spans 15 amino acids. V gave up 6 bases and J gave up 8 bases, with 20 bases separating them. The germline CDR1 and CDR2 sequences are SGHAT and FQNNGV. The variable domain in full, with the rest retrieved from reference TRBV11-2 and TRBJ2-4, is EAGVAQSPRYKIIEKRQSVAFWCNPISGHATLYWYQQILGQGPKLLIQFQNNGVVDDSQLPKDRFSAERLKGVDSTLKIQPAKLEDSAVYLCASSRAGTPEDIQYFGAGTRLSVL.

This chain links TRBV15 with TRBJ2-1, with 11 bases lining up with TRBD2. The V gene end was trimmed by 4 bases and the J gene end by 4 bases; junction bases not matched to a gene: 3. Germline CDR1 reads LNHNV; CDR2 reads YYDKDF (reference sequence). The CDR3 length is 15 residues. The CDR3: CATSIGTSGYNEQFF. The CDR3 DNA follows: TGTGCCACCAGCATCGGGACTAGCGGTTACAATGAGCAGTTCTTC. Variable domain in full (rest from reference TRBV15 and TRBJ2-1): DAMVIQNPRYQVTQFGKPVTLSCSQTLNHNVMYWYQQKSSQAPKLLFHYYDKDFNNEADTPDNFQSRRPNTSFCFLDIRSPGLGDTAMYLCATSIGTSGYNEQFFGPGTRLTVL.